The clone carrying this TCR beta chain was counted ten times or more. The antigen remains undetermined. Uncontrolled infection, other autoimmune disease, pregnancy or lactation excluded patients. The investigators amplified TCR beta CDR3 regions from RNA transcripts. During a first-round RT-PCR of the TCR CDR3, the HTBI primer set was used. TCRdb reanalysed the multiplex PCR reads using MiXCR and keeps one entry per CDR3 protein. The table has about 210,000 distinct CDR3 sequences, about a sixth seen once. This entry belongs to a study of T cells in Graves' hyperthyroidism and ophthalmopathy. Findings and caveats of the study: Classification by a 13 V-J model distinguished ophthalmopathy from stable hyperthyroidism.

This CDR3 is 13 amino acids long. In germline, CDR1 is SGHAT, CDR2 FQNNGV. Between the trimmed V and J ends, which lost 8 bases and 2 bases, there was a span of 10 bases. The specimen was blood. The chain is built from TRBV11-2 and TRBJ2-4; D is possibly TRBD2 (5 bases). The receptor was derived from a man over 45 with Graves' hyperthyroidism. The CDR3 nucleotides read TGTGCCAGCCGAGGGCCGACCAAAAACATTCAGTACTTC. The encoded protein is CASRGPTKNIQYF.